One and the same sample provided the 13 T cell receptor beta chains below, sequenced in a study of early T cells in non-severe SARS-CoV-2 infection. MiXCR, applied by TCRdb to the 5' RACE reads, yields one record per CDR3 protein. The table has around 26,000 distinct CDR3 sequences, about 4.4% seen once. Sequencing input: whole blood. The source of these receptors is an adult who was a healthcare worker with PCR-confirmed SARS-CoV-2 infection or an uninfected control (not recorded which).

In its sample, this clonotype was seen many times. The chain couples TRBV6-1 to TRBJ1-1; D is unresolved. In germline, CDR1 is MNHNS, CDR2 SASEGT. This CDR3 has 13 amino acids. Trimming left V 0 bases short and J 5 bases short, with 7 bases between. The DNA for the CDR3 is TGTGCCAGCAGTGAAGCATTCCTGACTGAAGCTTTCTTT. Translating it yields CASSEAFLTEAFF.

This clonotype was found a few times. The V call is TRBV19, the J call TRBJ1-5, with a tentative D call TRBD1 (6 bases). Trimming stripped 9 bases from V and 2 bases from J, with 14 bases between. The CDR3 sequence is 14 residues long. Germline V gene lookup returns CDR1 LNHDA and CDR2 SQIVND (reference sequence). The CDR3 DNA reads as TGTGCCAGCTTGGGGACACCTCGCAATCAGCCCCAGCATTTT. Encoded protein: CASLGTPRNQPQHF.

This clonotype was recorded many times. V and J are TRBV20-1 and TRBJ1-1; the D is unclear. Trimming took off 5 bases at V and 2 bases at J, with 12 bases between the two ends. Germline loops: CDR1 DFQATT, CDR2 SNEGSKA (reference sequence). The CDR3 length is 13 residues. The CDR3 sequence is CSAPRGSNTEAFF. The CDR3 region has the DNA TGCAGTGCTCCGAGAGGATCAAACACTGAAGCTTTCTTT.

This clonotype was counted at least ten times. V and J are TRBV10-2 and TRBJ2-1, with TRBD2 matching 13 bases. Germline CDR1 is WSHSY and CDR2 is SAAADI. Trimming removed 8 bases from V and 10 bases from J; junction bases left unmatched: 5. The CDR3 extends over 13 amino acids. The CDR3 coding sequence is TGCGCCAGCCGACTAGCGGGAGGAGGAGAGCAGTTCTTC. Translation: CASRLAGGGEQFF.

This clonotype was observed many times. This chain uses TRBV7-8 with TRBJ1-1; 7 nucleotides line up with TRBD1. Germline V gives CDR1 SGHVS, CDR2 FQNEAQ. The CDR3 runs to 16 residues. Losses at the gene ends were 2 bases for V and 0 bases for J; bases not matched to a gene: 6. The chain's CDR3 is CASSLSSGTVNTEAFF. The CDR3 DNA sequence: TGTGCCAGCAGCTTATCCTCCGGGACAGTGAACACTGAAGCTTTCTTT.

This clonotype was seen at least ten times. The chain combines TRBV7-6 with TRBJ2-2; 10 bases match TRBD2. The CDR3 totals 14 residues. Germline V gene lookup returns CDR1 SGHVS and CDR2 FNYEAQ. The ends lost 5 bases at V and 5 bases at J; junction bases unmatched: 2. The CDR3 sequence: CASSPGLATGELFF. The DNA of the CDR3 is TGTGCCAGCAGCCCGGGACTAGCGACCGGGGAGCTGTTTTTT.

This clonotype was counted ten times or more. The DNA of the CDR3 is TGTGCCAGCAGCTACCACGAGTTGGGGGTTGACTATGGCTACACCTTC. Protein sequence: CASSYHELGVDYGYTF. V is TRBV7-2 and J is TRBJ1-2, with D possibly matching TRBD1 (5 bases). This CDR3 region has 16 residues. V lost 4 bases to trimming and J lost 3 bases, with 18 bases between them. Per the germline V gene, CDR1 is SGHTA and CDR2 is FQGNSA.

This clonotype has just a few counts. The chain links TRBV20-1 to TRBJ2-2; no firm D call. Germline CDR1 DFQATT, CDR2 SNEGSKA (reference sequence). The ends were cut back, 0 bases at V and 1 base at J, with 6 bases in the middle. This CDR3 comprises 14 residues. The CDR3 reads CSARDLGNTGELFF. Here the CDR3 DNA reads TGCAGTGCTAGAGATTTGGGGAACACCGGGGAGCTGTTTTTT.

At least ten counts were recorded for this clonotype. The chain employs TRBV20-1 and TRBJ2-3; D might be TRBD2 (6 bases). The CDR3 has 14 residues. Germline CDR1 and CDR2: DFQATT and SNEGSKA (reference sequence). Trimming removed 5 bases from V and 10 bases from J, with 22 bases in between. In DNA, the CDR3 is TGCAGTGCTTACCTTAGCGGAGGGGATGGCGCGCAGTATTTT. Its translation is CSAYLSGGDGAQYF.

The chain uses TRBV6-2 or TRBV6-3 and TRBJ2-5; D is possibly TRBD1 (6 bases). V was shortened by 7 bases and J by 0 bases, with 18 bases between the two germline ends. The CDR3 loop spans 16 amino acids. Germline assignment: CDR1 MNHEY and CDR2 SVGEGT. Here the CDR3 reads CASTLQARGNQETQYF. DNA for the CDR3: TGTGCCAGCACCTTACAGGCCAGGGGTAACCAAGAGACCCAGTACTTC.

This clonotype was recorded many times. The gene calls are TRBV5-1 and TRBJ1-2; D uncertain. The CDR3 length is 13 residues. Germline values: CDR1 SGHRS, CDR2 YFSETQ. Trimming left V 4 bases short and J 2 bases short, with 9 bases between. The CDR3 nucleotides are TGCGCCAGCAGCCCTGGGCTGAACTATGGCTACACCTTC. Protein sequence: CASSPGLNYGYTF.

This rearrangement joins TRBV19 to TRBJ1-2; D gene uncertain. The germline gives CDR1 LNHDA, CDR2 SQIVND (reference sequence). Trimming pared 0 bases from V and 10 bases from J, leaving 9 bases between. The CDR3 sequence is 12 residues long. The chain's CDR3 is CASSIDPVTYTF. The CDR3 DNA reads as TGTGCCAGTAGTATAGATCCCGTTACCTACACCTTC.

The sample holds many counts of this clonotype. The V and J genes are TRBV20-1 and TRBJ2-5, with 15 nucleotides matching TRBD2. CDR1 DFQATT and CDR2 SNEGSKA come from the germline V gene (reference sequence). V dropped 0 bases and J dropped 0; count of bases not matched to a gene: 5. The CDR3 spans 18 residues. The CDR3 sequence: CSARDSGTSGGNQETQYF. CDR3 DNA: TGCAGTGCTAGAGATTCCGGGACTAGCGGGGGGAACCAAGAGACCCAGTACTTC.